Shown below are 7 T cell receptor beta chains from a single sample sequenced in a study of T cells in Graves' hyperthyroidism and ophthalmopathy. Regions amplified from RNA transcripts were the TCR beta CDR3 regions. A first-round RT-PCR of the TCR CDR3 used the HTBI primer set. One entry per CDR3 protein results from TCRdb running MiXCR on the multiplex PCR reads. Found here are 480,000 or so distinct CDR3 sequences, 40% to 50% of them singletons; the top ten hold roughly 45%. The sample consisted of peripheral blood or thyroid tissue (not recorded which). The receptors come from an adult woman with Graves' disease, either hyperthyroidism or ophthalmopathy (not recorded which).

This clonotype was found many times. The chain is built from TRBV20-1 and TRBJ1-1; maybe TRBD1 (6 bases). V gave up 3 bases and J gave up 5 bases, with 16 bases separating them. The CDR3 totals 14 residues. CDR1 is DFQATT and CDR2 is SNEGSKA in the germline V gene (reference sequence). Here the CDR3 DNA reads TGCAGTGCTAGTGGTCAGGGGAGGGGGACTGAAGCTTTCTTT. Its protein is CSASGQGRGTEAFF.

The table lists this clonotype with many counts. This chain connects TRBV2 to TRBJ1-2, with a possible D match to TRBD1 (6 bases). This CDR3 contains 15 residues. The V gene lost 5 bases and the J gene lost 2 bases, with 15 bases spanning the gap. Germline-derived CDR1 and CDR2 are SNHLY and FYNNEI. CDR3 protein: CASSPEGTPNYGYTF. CDR3 nucleotide sequence: TGTGCCAGCAGTCCGGAGGGGACACCGAACTATGGCTACACCTTC.

This clonotype was counted many times. The chain is built from TRBV4-3 and TRBJ1-1; D not resolved. CDR3 length equals 17 residues. Between the trimmed V and J ends, which lost 0 bases and 3 bases, there was a span of 17 bases. The germline V gene has CDR1 LGHNA and CDR2 YSLEER. The CDR3 sequence: CASSQDHVTDAHTEAFF. The CDR3, as DNA: TGCGCCAGCAGCCAAGATCACGTGACGGACGCCCACACTGAAGCTTTCTTT.

V and J are TRBV29-1 and TRBJ2-5; the D is unclear. The CDR3 consists of 12 residues. Germline-derived CDR1 and CDR2 are SQVTM and ANQGSEA. V was cut by 2 bases and J by 2 bases, with 6 bases left in between. The CDR3 spells CSVERIQETQYF. As DNA, the CDR3 is TGCAGCGTTGAACGGATTCAAGAGACCCAGTACTTC. The whole variable domain, filled in from reference TRBV29-1 and TRBJ2-5, reads SAVISQKPSRDICQRGTSLTIQCQVDSQVTMMFWYRQQPGQSLTLIATANQGSEATYESGFVIDKFPISRPNLTFSTLTVSNMSPEDSSIYLCSVERIQETQYFGPGTRLLVL.

V usage is TRBV19 and J usage is TRBJ2-3; 9 bases fit TRBD1. CDR3 size: 15 residues. CDR1 is LNHDA, CDR2 SQIVND, per germline (reference sequence). V lost 3 bases and J lost 5; bases outside the gene matches: 6. The CDR3 sequence is CASSIGDRVRDTQYF. CDR3 DNA: TGTGCCAGTAGTATCGGGGACAGGGTAAGAGATACGCAGTATTTT.

This chain joins TRBV7-9 and TRBJ2-5, with no clear D. The V and J ends lost 7 bases and 5 bases respectively, with 14 bases between them. The CDR3 is made up of 13 amino acids. CDR1 SEHNR and CDR2 FQNEAQ come from the germline V gene (reference sequence). The CDR3 DNA reads as TGTGCCAGCATGAAGATGGGGTGGGAGACCCAGTACTTC. Translating gives CASMKMGWETQYF.

Comments on this clonotype: A read error may produce the germline difference seen at one junction end. The V gene is TRBV19, the J gene TRBJ2-2; no firm D call. The CDR3 has 15 residues. CDR1 and CDR2 from the germline V gene are LNHDA and SQIVND (reference sequence). The CDR3: CASSKQPSNNGELFF. DNA for the CDR3: TGTGCCAGTAGTAAACAGCCATCGAACAACGGGGAGCTGTTTTTT.